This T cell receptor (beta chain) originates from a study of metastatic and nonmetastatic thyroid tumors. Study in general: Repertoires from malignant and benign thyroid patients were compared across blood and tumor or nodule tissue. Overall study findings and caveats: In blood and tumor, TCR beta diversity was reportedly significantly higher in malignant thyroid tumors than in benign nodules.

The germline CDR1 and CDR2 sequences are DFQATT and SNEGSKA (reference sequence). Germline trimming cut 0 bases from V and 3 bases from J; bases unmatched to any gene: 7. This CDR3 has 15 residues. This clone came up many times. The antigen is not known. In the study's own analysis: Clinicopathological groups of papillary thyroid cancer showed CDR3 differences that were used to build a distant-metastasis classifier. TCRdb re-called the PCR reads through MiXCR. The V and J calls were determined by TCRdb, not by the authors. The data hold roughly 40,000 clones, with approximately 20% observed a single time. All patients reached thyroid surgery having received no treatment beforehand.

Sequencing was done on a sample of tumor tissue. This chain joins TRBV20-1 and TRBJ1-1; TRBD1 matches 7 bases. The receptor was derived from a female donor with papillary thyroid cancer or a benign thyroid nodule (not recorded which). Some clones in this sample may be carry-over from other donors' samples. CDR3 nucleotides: TGCAGTGCTAGAGATCCGACAGGGTTCGACACTGAAGCTTTCTTT. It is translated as CSARDPTGFDTEAFF.